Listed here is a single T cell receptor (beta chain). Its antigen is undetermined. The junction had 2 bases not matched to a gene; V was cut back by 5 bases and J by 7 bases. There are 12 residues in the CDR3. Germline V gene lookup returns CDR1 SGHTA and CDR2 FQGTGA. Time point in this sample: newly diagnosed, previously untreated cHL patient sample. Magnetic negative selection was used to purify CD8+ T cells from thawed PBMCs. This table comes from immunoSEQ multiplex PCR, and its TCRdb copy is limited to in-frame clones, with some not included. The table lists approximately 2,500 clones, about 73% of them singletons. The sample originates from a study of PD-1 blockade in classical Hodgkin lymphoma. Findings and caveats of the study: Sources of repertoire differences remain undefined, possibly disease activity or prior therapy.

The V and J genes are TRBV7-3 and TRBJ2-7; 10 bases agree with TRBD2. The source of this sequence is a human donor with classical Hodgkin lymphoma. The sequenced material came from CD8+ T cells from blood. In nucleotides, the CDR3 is TGTGCCAGCAGCCCGGGACTAGCGGAGCAGTACTTC. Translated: CASSPGLAEQYF.